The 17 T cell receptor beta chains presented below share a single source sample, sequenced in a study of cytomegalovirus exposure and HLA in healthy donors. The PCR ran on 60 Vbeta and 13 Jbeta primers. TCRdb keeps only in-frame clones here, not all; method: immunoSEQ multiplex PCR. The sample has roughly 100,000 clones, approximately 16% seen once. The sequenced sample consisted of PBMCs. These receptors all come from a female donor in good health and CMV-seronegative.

The CDR3 sequence: CASSKGLAGGNTGELFF. DNA for the CDR3: TGTGCCAGTAGTAAAGGACTAGCGGGAGGGAACACCGGGGAGCTGTTTTTT. This rearrangement joins TRBV19 to TRBJ2-2; 14 bases align to TRBD2. V dropped 4 bases and J dropped 1; count of bases not matched to a gene: 2. This CDR3 is built from 17 residues. Per germline, CDR1 LNHDA and CDR2 SQIVND (reference sequence).

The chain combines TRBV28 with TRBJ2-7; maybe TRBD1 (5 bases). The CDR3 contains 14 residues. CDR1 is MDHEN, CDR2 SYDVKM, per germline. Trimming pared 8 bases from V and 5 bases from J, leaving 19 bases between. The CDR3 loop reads CASARRQTLDEQYF. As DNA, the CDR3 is TGTGCCAGCGCCCGAAGACAGACCCTAGACGAGCAGTACTTC. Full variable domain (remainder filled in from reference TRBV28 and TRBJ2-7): DVKVTQSSRYLVKRTGEKVFLECVQDMDHENMFWYRQDPGLGLRLIYFSYDVKMKEKGDIPEGYSVSREKKERFSLILESASTNQTSMYLCASARRQTLDEQYFGPGTRLTVT.

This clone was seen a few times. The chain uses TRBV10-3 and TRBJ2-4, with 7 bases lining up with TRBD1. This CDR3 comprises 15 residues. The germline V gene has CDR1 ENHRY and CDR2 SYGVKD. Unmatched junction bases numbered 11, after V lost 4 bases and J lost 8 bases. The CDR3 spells CAISGQGPKRDIQYF. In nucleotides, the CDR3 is TGTGCCATCAGTGGACAGGGCCCTAAGAGGGACATTCAGTACTTC.

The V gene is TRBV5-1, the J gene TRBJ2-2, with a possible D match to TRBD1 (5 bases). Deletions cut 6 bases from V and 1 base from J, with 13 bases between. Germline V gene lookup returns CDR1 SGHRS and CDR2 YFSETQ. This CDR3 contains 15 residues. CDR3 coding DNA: TGCGCCAGCAAAATGGGCGGACAGAACACCGGGGAGCTGTTTTTT. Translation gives CASKMGGQNTGELFF.

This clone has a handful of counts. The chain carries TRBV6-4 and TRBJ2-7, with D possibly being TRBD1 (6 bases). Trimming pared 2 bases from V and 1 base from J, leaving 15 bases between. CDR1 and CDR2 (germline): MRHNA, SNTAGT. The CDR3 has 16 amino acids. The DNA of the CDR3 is TGTGCCAGCAGTGACGTTCAGGGGCTGGGGTCCTACGAGCAGTACTTC. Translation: CASSDVQGLGSYEQYF.

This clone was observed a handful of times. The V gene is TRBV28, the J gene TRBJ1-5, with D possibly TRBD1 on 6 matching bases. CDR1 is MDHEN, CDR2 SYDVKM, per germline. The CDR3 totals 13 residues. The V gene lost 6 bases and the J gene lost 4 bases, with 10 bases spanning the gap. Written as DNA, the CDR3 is TGTGCCAGCAGAGAGCAGGGGAATCAGCCCCAGCATTTT. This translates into CASREQGNQPQHF.

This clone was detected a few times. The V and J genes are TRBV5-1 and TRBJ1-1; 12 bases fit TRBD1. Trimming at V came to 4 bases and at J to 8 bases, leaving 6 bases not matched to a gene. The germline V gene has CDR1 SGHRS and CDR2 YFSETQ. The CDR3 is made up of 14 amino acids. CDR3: CASSKGQGALEAFF. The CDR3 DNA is TGCGCCAGCAGCAAGGGACAGGGGGCTTTAGAAGCTTTCTTT.

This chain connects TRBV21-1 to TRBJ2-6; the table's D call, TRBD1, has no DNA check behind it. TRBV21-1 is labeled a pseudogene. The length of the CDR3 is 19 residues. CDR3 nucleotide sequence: TGTGCCAGCAGCAAATGGGCCCGGGACAACAGCTCTGGGGCCAACGTCCTGACTTTC. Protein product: CASSKWARDNSSGANVLTF.

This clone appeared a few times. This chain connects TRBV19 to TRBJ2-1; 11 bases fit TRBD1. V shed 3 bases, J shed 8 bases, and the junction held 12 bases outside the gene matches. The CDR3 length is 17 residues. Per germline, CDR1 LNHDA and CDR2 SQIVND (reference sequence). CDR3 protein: CASSMRRGQGGWDEQFF. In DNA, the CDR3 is TGTGCCAGTAGTATGAGGAGGGGACAGGGGGGTTGGGATGAGCAGTTCTTC.

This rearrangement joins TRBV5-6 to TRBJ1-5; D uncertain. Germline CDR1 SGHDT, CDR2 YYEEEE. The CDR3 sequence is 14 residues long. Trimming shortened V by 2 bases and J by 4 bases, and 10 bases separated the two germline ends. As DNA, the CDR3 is TGTGCCAGCAGCTTTACACCAAGTAATCAGCCCCAGCATTTT. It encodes CASSFTPSNQPQHF.

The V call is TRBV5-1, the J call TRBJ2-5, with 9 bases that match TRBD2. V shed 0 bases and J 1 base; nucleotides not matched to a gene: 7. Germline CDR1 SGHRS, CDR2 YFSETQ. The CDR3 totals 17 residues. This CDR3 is CASSLVGSGRPQETQYF. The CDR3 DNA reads TGCGCCAGCAGCTTGGTGGGTAGCGGGAGACCCCAAGAGACCCAGTACTTC. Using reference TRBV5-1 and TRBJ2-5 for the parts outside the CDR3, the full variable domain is KAGVTQTPRYLIKTRGQQVTLSCSPISGHRSVSWYQQTPGQGLQFLFEYFSETQRNKGNFPGRFSGRQFSNSRSEMNVSTLELGDSALYLCASSLVGSGRPQETQYFGPGTRLLVL.

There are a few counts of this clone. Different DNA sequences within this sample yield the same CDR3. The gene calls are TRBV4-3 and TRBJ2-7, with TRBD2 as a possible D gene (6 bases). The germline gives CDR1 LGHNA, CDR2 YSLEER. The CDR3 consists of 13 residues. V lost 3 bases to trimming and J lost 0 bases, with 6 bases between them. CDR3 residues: CASSQGGSYEQYF. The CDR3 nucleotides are TGCGCCAGCAGCCAGGGAGGCTCCTACGAGCAGTACTTC.

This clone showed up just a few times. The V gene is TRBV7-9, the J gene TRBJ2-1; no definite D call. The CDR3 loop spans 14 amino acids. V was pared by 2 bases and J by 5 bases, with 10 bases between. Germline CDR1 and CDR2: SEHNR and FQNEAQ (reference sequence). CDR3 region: CASSLTAVDNEQFF. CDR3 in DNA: TGTGCCAGCAGCTTAACAGCTGTGGACAATGAGCAGTTCTTC.

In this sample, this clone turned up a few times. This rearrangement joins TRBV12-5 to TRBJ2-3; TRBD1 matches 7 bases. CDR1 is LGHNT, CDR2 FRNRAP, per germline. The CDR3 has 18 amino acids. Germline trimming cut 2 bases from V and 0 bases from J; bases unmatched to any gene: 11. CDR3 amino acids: CASGLKSGQWTSTDTQYF. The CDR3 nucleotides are TGTGCTAGTGGTTTGAAATCGGGACAGTGGACTAGCACAGATACGCAGTATTTT.

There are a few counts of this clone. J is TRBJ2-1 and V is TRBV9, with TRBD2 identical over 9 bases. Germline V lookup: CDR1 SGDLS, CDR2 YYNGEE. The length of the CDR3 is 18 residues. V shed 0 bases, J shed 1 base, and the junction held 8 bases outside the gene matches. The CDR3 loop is CASSVVAGGYGSYNEQFF. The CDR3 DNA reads TGTGCCAGCAGCGTAGTGGCGGGAGGGTATGGGTCCTACAATGAGCAGTTCTTC.

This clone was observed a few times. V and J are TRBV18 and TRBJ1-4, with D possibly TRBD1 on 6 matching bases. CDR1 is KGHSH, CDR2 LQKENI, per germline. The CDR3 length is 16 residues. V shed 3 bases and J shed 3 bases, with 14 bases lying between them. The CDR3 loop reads CASSPIRQASNEKLFF. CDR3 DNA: TGTGCCAGCTCACCTATCAGACAGGCATCTAATGAAAAACTGTTTTTT.

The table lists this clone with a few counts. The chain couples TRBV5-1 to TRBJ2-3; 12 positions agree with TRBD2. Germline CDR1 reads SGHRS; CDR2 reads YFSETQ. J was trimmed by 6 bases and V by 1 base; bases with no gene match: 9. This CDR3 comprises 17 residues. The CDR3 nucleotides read TGCGCCAGCAGCTTGTCTAGCGGGGGGGCCGACACCGATACGCAGTATTTT. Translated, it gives CASSLSSGGADTDTQYF. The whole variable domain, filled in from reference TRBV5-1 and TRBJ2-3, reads KAGVTQTPRYLIKTRGQQVTLSCSPISGHRSVSWYQQTPGQGLQFLFEYFSETQRNKGNFPGRFSGRQFSNSRSEMNVSTLELGDSALYLCASSLSSGGADTDTQYFGPGTRLTVL.